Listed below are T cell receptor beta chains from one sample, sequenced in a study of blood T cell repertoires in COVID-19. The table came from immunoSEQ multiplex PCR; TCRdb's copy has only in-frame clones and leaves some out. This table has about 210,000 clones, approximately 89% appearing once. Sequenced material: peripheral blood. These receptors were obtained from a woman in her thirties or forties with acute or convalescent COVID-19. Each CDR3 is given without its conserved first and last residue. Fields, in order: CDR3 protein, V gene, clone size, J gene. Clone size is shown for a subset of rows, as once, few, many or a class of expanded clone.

CDR3 protein: AWSWGVIGNEQF
V gene: TRBV30
clone size: -
J gene: TRBJ2-1

CDR3 protein: ASSQMTGTTEKLF
V gene: TRBV14
clone size: -
J gene: TRBJ1-4

CDR3 protein: ASSLGSDRPHVLT
V gene: TRBV7-2
clone size: -
J gene: TRBJ2-6

CDR3 protein: ASSADRGPETQY
V gene: TRBV9
clone size: -
J gene: TRBJ2-5

CDR3 protein: ASSPTGVQETQY
V gene: TRBV7-7
clone size: -
J gene: TRBJ2-5

CDR3 protein: ASSTTGGLLYNEQF
V gene: TRBV19
clone size: -
J gene: TRBJ2-1

CDR3 protein: ASSLYRGLQSPLNEQF
V gene: TRBV5-1
clone size: once
J gene: TRBJ2-1

CDR3 protein: ASTKQETQY
V gene: TRBV19
clone size: -
J gene: TRBJ2-5

CDR3 protein: ASSGGSGDTQY
V gene: TRBV6-4
clone size: -
J gene: TRBJ2-3

CDR3 protein: ASSITYDREDAKNIQY
V gene: TRBV7-9
clone size: once
J gene: TRBJ2-4

CDR3 protein: SVEETNRYYGYT
V gene: TRBV29-1
clone size: -
J gene: TRBJ1-2

CDR3 protein: ASSHPGMTGRQNGYT
V gene: TRBV6-2/TRBV6-3
clone size: -
J gene: TRBJ1-2

CDR3 protein: ASGDSGITGELF
V gene: TRBV5-1
clone size: -
J gene: TRBJ2-2

CDR3 protein: ASIMGGRGLKGTEAF
V gene: TRBV19
clone size: -
J gene: TRBJ1-1

CDR3 protein: ASSKPQGGGVRRQF
V gene: TRBV21-1
clone size: -
J gene: TRBJ2-1

CDR3 protein: ASSQDATASYYNEQF
V gene: TRBV14
clone size: -
J gene: TRBJ2-1

CDR3 protein: ASSQVPAALNTEAF
V gene: TRBV4-1
clone size: -
J gene: TRBJ1-1

CDR3 protein: ASSPFWGDYGYT
V gene: TRBV5-1
clone size: -
J gene: TRBJ1-2

CDR3 protein: ASSVAQGAEETQY
V gene: TRBV9
clone size: once
J gene: TRBJ2-5

CDR3 protein: ASSQAAGEGTDTQY
V gene: TRBV3-1/TRBV3-2
clone size: -
J gene: TRBJ2-3

CDR3 protein: SASNKRGAKNIQY
V gene: TRBV20-1
clone size: -
J gene: TRBJ2-4

CDR3 protein: ASKVPGTDTQY
V gene: TRBV25-1
clone size: -
J gene: TRBJ2-3

CDR3 protein: AISEVKQGGNQPQH
V gene: TRBV10-3
clone size: -
J gene: TRBJ1-5

CDR3 protein: SVTGTGSPGTQY
V gene: TRBV29-1
clone size: -
J gene: TRBJ2-5

CDR3 protein: ASSLDRGTAKLF
V gene: TRBV5-1
clone size: once
J gene: TRBJ2-2

CDR3 protein: ASSSGQGTTDTQY
V gene: TRBV5-1
clone size: once
J gene: TRBJ2-3

CDR3 protein: ASSEVTANTEAF
V gene: TRBV6-1
clone size: -
J gene: TRBJ1-1

CDR3 protein: ASSDVVAGGHDTQY
V gene: TRBV6-1
clone size: -
J gene: TRBJ2-3

CDR3 protein: ASSRDSFNYGYT
V gene: TRBV19
clone size: -
J gene: TRBJ1-2

CDR3 protein: ASSYAGGRTDTQY
V gene: TRBV6-5
clone size: -
J gene: TRBJ2-3

CDR3 protein: ASSISSGGISGNTIY
V gene: TRBV19
clone size: -
J gene: TRBJ1-3

CDR3 protein: ASAGNTDTQY
V gene: TRBV6-5
clone size: -
J gene: TRBJ2-3

CDR3 protein: AIATDRVSDEQF
V gene: TRBV2
clone size: -
J gene: TRBJ2-1

CDR3 protein: AIQGARSNSPLH
V gene: TRBV10-3
clone size: -
J gene: TRBJ1-6

CDR3 protein: ASSSIRGANYGYT
V gene: TRBV27
clone size: -
J gene: TRBJ1-2

CDR3 protein: ASSYRGNPGNTIY
V gene: TRBV6-5
clone size: -
J gene: TRBJ1-3

CDR3 protein: ATSTRHDQPQH
V gene: TRBV15
clone size: -
J gene: TRBJ1-5

CDR3 protein: SASSGSGANVLT
V gene: TRBV20-1
clone size: -
J gene: TRBJ2-6

CDR3 protein: ASSARREAF
V gene: TRBV2
clone size: -
J gene: TRBJ1-1

CDR3 protein: ASSSGQSSSGNTIY
V gene: TRBV19
clone size: -
J gene: TRBJ1-3

CDR3 protein: ASSLQGRGPQH
V gene: TRBV5-1
clone size: -
J gene: TRBJ1-5

CDR3 protein: ASSQGAVGGTQY
V gene: TRBV3-1/TRBV3-2
clone size: -
J gene: TRBJ2-5

CDR3 protein: ASSLEGAMNTEAF
V gene: TRBV7-2
clone size: -
J gene: TRBJ1-1

CDR3 protein: SVEDGGAWNEQF
V gene: TRBV29-1
clone size: -
J gene: TRBJ2-1

CDR3 protein: ASSYAGWDVGNQPQH
V gene: TRBV7-8
clone size: -
J gene: TRBJ1-5

CDR3 protein: ASARDRDSNQPQH
V gene: TRBV19
clone size: -
J gene: TRBJ1-5

CDR3 protein: ASSQENARAGNYGYT
V gene: TRBV4-1
clone size: -
J gene: TRBJ1-2

CDR3 protein: ASRSGGSLTGGGYT
V gene: TRBV5-1
clone size: -
J gene: TRBJ1-2

CDR3 protein: ASSPSGQGNGYT
V gene: TRBV18
clone size: -
J gene: TRBJ1-2

CDR3 protein: ASSEKGARGEQF
V gene: TRBV10-1
clone size: -
J gene: TRBJ2-1